This T cell receptor beta chain comes out of a study of T cell repertoires in cytomegalovirus infection. TCRdb itself ran the reads through MiXCR, one entry per CDR3 protein. The table has approximately 500,000 distinct CDR3 sequences, about 30% seen once. This clonotype turned up a few times. Its antigen is currently unknown. Study-wide results and caveats: The cumulative frequency of public TCR beta families distinguished individuals who carried CMV together with the relevant HLA.

The CDR3 consists of 15 residues. V trimming: 4 bases; J trimming: 2 bases; junction bases outside the gene matches: 5. From germline, CDR1 is SGHNT and CDR2 YYREEE (reference sequence). This chain joins TRBV5-4 and TRBJ1-2; 10 bases agree with TRBD1. This receptor was obtained from a human donor in good health (CMV status not recorded). Some clones in this sample may be carry-over from other donors' samples. Sequencing was performed on PBMCs. CDR3 DNA sequence: TGTGCCAGCAGCGTGACAGGGGGCCTAAACTATGGCTACACCTTC. This translates into CASSVTGGLNYGYTF.